The T cell receptor (beta chain) under discussion was sequenced for a study of regulatory T cells in long-lasting Graves disease. Whole-study findings and limits: Segments TRBV28, TRBJ1-2 and TRBJ2-5 showed preferential usage in persistent disease.

Stated time point: newly diagnosed GD, antithyroid drugs for less than 3 months. The TCR library used RNA extracted from PBMCs. This clonotype was seen repeatedly, ten times or more. Antigen unknown. Both iRepertoire HTBI primers and Arm-PCR of CDR3 regions were used to build the TCR beta libraries. A single record per CDR3 protein comes from TCRdb applying MiXCR to the multiplex PCR reads. This table has some 410,000 distinct CDR3 sequences, about 15% appearing once. Germline CDR1 LGHDT, CDR2 YNNKEL (reference sequence). Trimming removed 0 bases from V and 12 bases from J, with 9 bases in between. This CDR3 is built from 12 residues. A further study also used this sample, focusing on T cells in Graves' hyperthyroidism and ophthalmopathy. According to that study: A 13 V-J signature model discriminated ophthalmopathy versus stable hyperthyroidism.

The specimen comprised peripheral blood mononuclear cells (PBMCs), sampled at new diagnosis, from a patient treated with antithyroid drugs. V usage is TRBV3-1 and J usage is TRBJ2-1; D ambiguous. The origin of this receptor is a woman aged 25 to 39 with Graves disease. CDR3 DNA: TGTGCCAGCAGCCAAGAAGGAACAGCGCAGTTCTTC. Residues: CASSQEGTAQFF.